This T cell receptor (beta chain) was retrieved from a study of tumor-infiltrating lymphocytes in primary liver carcinoma. Study-wide context: All patients, whether men or women, fell within 30 to 69 years of age. Maximum tumor diameters ranged from roughly 4.2 to 10 cm, stage T1-T3 N0M0.

From around 18-30 mg of unsorted bulk tissue, DNA and RNA were co-extracted together. With a constant-region primer, TCR beta cDNA was made from 450 to 500 ng of total RNA. Employing slightly modified ARM-PCR, three nested multiplex PCR rounds were run, and these gave rise to the TCR beta libraries. Running 10 cycles apiece, the first two PCR rounds relied on TRBV1-TRBV30 forward primers together with a C-beta reverse primer. TCRdb re-derived calls from the multiplex PCR reads in MiXCR, one entry per CDR3 protein. The data contain fewer than 85,000 distinct CDR3 sequences, 69% of them singletons. The CDR3 has 13 residues. The germline V gene has CDR1 SGHDT and CDR2 YYEEEE. Between the trimmed V and J ends, which lost 0 bases and 5 bases, there was a span of 8 bases.

Sequencing used tumor-adjacent normal liver tissue. The TCR was taken from a man in his forties with primary liver carcinoma and hepatitis B virus infection. The chain couples TRBV5-6 to TRBJ1-1, with TRBD1 as a possible D gene (5 bases). The CDR3: CASSLAGLTEAFF. The CDR3 nucleotides read TGTGCCAGCAGCTTGGCAGGGTTGACTGAAGCTTTCTTT.